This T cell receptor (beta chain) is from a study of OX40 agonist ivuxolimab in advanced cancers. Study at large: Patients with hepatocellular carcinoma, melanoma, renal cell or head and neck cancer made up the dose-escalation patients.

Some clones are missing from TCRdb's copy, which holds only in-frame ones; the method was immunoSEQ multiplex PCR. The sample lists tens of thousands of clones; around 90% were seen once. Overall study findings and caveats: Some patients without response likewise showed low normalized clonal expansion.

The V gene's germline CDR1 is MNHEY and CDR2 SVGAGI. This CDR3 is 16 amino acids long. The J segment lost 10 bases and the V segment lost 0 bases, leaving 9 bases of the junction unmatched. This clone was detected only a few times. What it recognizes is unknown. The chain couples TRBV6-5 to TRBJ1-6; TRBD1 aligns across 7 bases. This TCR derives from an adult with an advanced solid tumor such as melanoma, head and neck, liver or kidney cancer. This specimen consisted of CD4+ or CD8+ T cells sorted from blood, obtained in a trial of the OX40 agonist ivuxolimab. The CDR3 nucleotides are TGTGCCAGCAGTTACTCAGGGACAGTTCTCGGGTCACCCCTCCACTTT. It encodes CASSYSGTVLGSPLHF.